This paragraph covers one TCR beta chain sequence. What it recognizes is unknown. The data were obtained in a study of T cells after yellow fever vaccination. About the research overall: Fractions of low cell number were prepared using SMART-Seq v4 Ultra Low Input.

General observations from the study: Once the booster was given, most primary-vaccination clones reappeared, at around 95% for CD4 and roughly 85% for CD8. The secondary response showed a weaker magnitude and a faster peak, day 5 versus 15. Any FACS-sorted repertoire could hold abundant clonotypes that contaminate it from the bulk population.

TCRdb recomputed calls from the 5' RACE reads with MiXCR, one row per CDR3 protein. The table lists about 340,000 distinct CDR3 sequences, about 4% of them singletons. The CDR3 sequence is 13 residues long. V was clipped by 5 bases and J by 5 bases; unmatched bases: 3. From germline, CDR1 is MDHEN and CDR2 SYDVKM. The starting material was PBMCs, obtained 5 days after the yellow fever booster vaccination. This clonotype was obtained from a man between 18 and 29 years old who received the YFV17D yellow fever vaccine. The rearrangement links TRBV28 to TRBJ2-7, with 10 bases fitting TRBD1. CDR3 coding DNA: TGTGCCAGCAGTCCAGGACAGGGGGACGAGCAGTACGTC. This encodes CASSPGQGDEQYV.